This TCR beta chain derives from a study of human T cells and chemical hapten exposure. Study-level points and caveats: PT1 expanded TCR counts and patch test score correlated positively.

The time point here: patch test 3, about 24 weeks after DPC sensitization. Treatment here: therapeutic diphenylcyclopropenone sensitization with weekly scalp DPC. TCRdb analysed the RACE reads with MiXCR anew, one entry per CDR3 protein. The sample holds 45,000 to 60,000 distinct CDR3 sequences, around an eighth seen once. V dropped 6 bases and J dropped 3 bases, with 12 bases sitting between them. The CDR3 loop spans 14 amino acids. Germline CDR1 reads MDHEN; CDR2 reads SYDVKM. About this clonotype: The antigen is not known.

This receptor was taken from a man in his thirties or forties with alopecia areata. Some clones in this sample may be carry-over from other donors' samples. V and J are TRBV28 and TRBJ1-5; D gene unclear. The sequences come from whole blood, collected in connection with sensitization to the hapten diphenylcyclopropenone (DPC). CDR3 sequence: CASRKIGDNQPQHF. The CDR3 nucleotides read TGTGCCAGCAGGAAAATTGGAGACAATCAGCCCCAGCATTTT.